A selection of T cell receptor beta chains follows, all from one sample in a study of CD8 T cells in Susac syndrome. TCRdb ran MiXCR on the immunoSEQ multiplex PCR reads and lists one entry per CDR3 protein. The repertoire holds around 200,000 distinct CDR3 sequences, with more than 85% as singletons. The sequencing input was CD4+ T cells from PBMCs. These receptors were collected from a human donor with multiple sclerosis. CDR3s include the opening cysteine and the closing phenylalanine or tryptophan. D genes are given only for firm matches. Only part of the rows carry a size: once, few, many, or a class if the clone is expanded.

j_call clone_size v_call d_call cdr3_aa cdr3_nt
TRBJ2-7 - TRBV12-3/TRBV12-4 - CASSFVLIGEQYF TGTGCCAGCAGTTTTGTGTTAATTGGGGAGCAGTACTTC
TRBJ2-1 - TRBV6-2/TRBV6-3 - CASSYYGTPALF TGTGCCAGCAGTTACTACGGGACACCTGCGCTCTTC
TRBJ1-2 - TRBV30 - CAWSKRRRDSHYGYTF TGTGCCTGGAGCAAAAGAAGAAGGGACTCCCACTATGGCTACACCTTC
TRBJ1-5 - TRBV19 TRBD1 CASRRQGLQPQHF TGTGCCAGCCGCCGACAGGGTCTCCAGCCCCAGCATTTT
TRBJ1-2 - TRBV6-1 TRBD1 CASSDPRTGGIYGYTF TGTGCCAGCAGTGATCCGCGGACAGGGGGTATCTATGGCTACACCTTC
TRBJ2-5 - TRBV5-4 - CASSPRGALETQYF TGTGCCAGCAGCCCCCGGGGGGCCTTAGAGACCCAGTACTTC
TRBJ1-6 - TRBV27 - CASSPTGHNSPLHF TGTGCCAGCAGTCCGACAGGTCATAATTCACCCCTCCACTTT
TRBJ2-7 - TRBV20-1 - CSATSGAYEQYF TGCAGTGCTACATCCGGCGCTTACGAGCAGTACTTC
TRBJ2-5 - TRBV20-1 - CSAPGSGETQYF TGCAGTGCTCCGGGTTCGGGGGAGACCCAGTACTTC
TRBJ2-7 - TRBV20-1 - CSASFGAIDEQYF TGCAGTGCTAGTTTCGGGGCCATAGACGAGCAGTACTTC
TRBJ1-2 - TRBV29-1 - CSVADSSYGYTF TGCAGCGTCGCGGACAGTTCTTATGGCTACACCTTC
TRBJ1-1 few TRBV20-1 - CSASRGLNTEAFF TGCAGTGCTAGCAGGGGTTTGAACACTGAAGCTTTCTTT
TRBJ2-1 - TRBV29-1 - CSVAGGPAYNEQFF TGCAGCGTTGCCGGGGGTCCCGCCTACAATGAGCAGTTCTTC
TRBJ1-3 - TRBV9 - CASSSASTGNTIYF TGTGCCAGCAGCAGCGCGTCCACTGGAAACACCATATATTTT
TRBJ2-7 - TRBV6-6 TRBD1 CASSPDRGGYEQYF TGTGCCAGCAGTCCGGACAGGGGTGGATACGAGCAGTACTTC
TRBJ2-5 - TRBV5-4 - CASSLRTVKTQYF TGTGCCAGCAGCTTGAGGACGGTGAAGACCCAGTACTTC
TRBJ2-5 - TRBV3-1 - CASSQDRLVGTQYF TGTGCCAGCAGCCAAGATCGACTAGTGGGGACCCAGTACTTC
TRBJ2-3 - TRBV3-1 TRBD2 CASSIRLAGADTQYF TGTGCCAGCAGCATCAGACTAGCGGGGGCAGATACGCAGTATTTT
TRBJ1-1 - TRBV30 - CACRGQGNTEAFF TGTGCCTGCCGGGGGCAAGGGAACACTGAAGCTTTCTTT
TRBJ2-1 once TRBV5-1 - CASSSDEEQFF TGCGCCAGCAGCTCGGACGAAGAGCAGTTCTTC
TRBJ1-5 - TRBV29-1 - CSVEKQQGEPQHF TGCAGCGTTGAAAAGCAGCAGGGAGAGCCCCAGCATTTT
TRBJ1-2 - TRBV9 - CASSGRDGSYGYTF TGTGCCAGCAGCGGCCGGGACGGATCTTATGGCTACACCTTC
TRBJ1-5 - TRBV29-1 - CSVARDRGQPQHF TGCAGCGTCGCCCGGGATCGGGGTCAGCCCCAGCATTTT
TRBJ2-1 once TRBV11-1 - CASSSPGAVNEQFF TGTGCCAGCAGCTCCCCCGGGGCGGTAAATGAGCAGTTCTTC
TRBJ2-5 - TRBV20-1 - CSAMGRGGRTQYF TGCAGTGCTATGGGTCGGGGCGGGCGGACCCAGTACTTC
TRBJ2-1 - TRBV15 TRBD1 CATSGDPGGYEQFF TGTGCCACCAGCGGCGATCCAGGGGGCTATGAGCAGTTCTTC
TRBJ2-1 - TRBV20-1 - CSAEWGDEQFF TGCAGTGCTGAGTGGGGGGATGAGCAGTTCTTC
TRBJ1-5 - TRBV4-1 - CASSQDYGAAYQPQHF TGCGCCAGCAGCCAAGATTACGGGGCGGCCTATCAGCCCCAGCATTTT